In its sample, the clone carrying this TCR beta chain was seen once. The sample contains more than one DNA sequence encoding this CDR3. The Seattle patients, enrolled during active infection, were followed longitudinally. The entry originates in a study of blood T cell repertoires in COVID-19. Turning to the study itself: COVID-19 samples from acute and convalescent phases originated in the United States, Italy and Spain. Nucleic acid was either cDNA or gDNA, and it came from T cells, B-cell-depleted T cells, or PBMCs.

CDR3 size: 14 residues. Between the trimmed V and J ends, which lost 2 bases and 0 bases, there was a span of 9 bases. Germline V CDR1 and CDR2: SGHNT, YYREEE (reference sequence). Original processing notes: How many nucleated cells were present was estimated from reference gene primer amplification. Generated by immunoSEQ multiplex PCR, the TCRdb table keeps only in-frame clones and is missing some. The DNA gave D and trimming, while V, J and clone size come from that table. The sample records 200,000 to 250,000 clones, 83% being singletons. The TCR comes from a woman aged 30 to 39 with COVID-19, enrolled during active disease. The chain combines TRBV5-4 with TRBJ2-7; TRBD2 is a possible D gene (6 bases). The source material was peripheral blood. The CDR3 is CASSLTGVSYEQYF. CDR3 sequence (DNA): TGTGCCAGCAGCTTAACGGGAGTCTCCTACGAGCAGTACTTC.